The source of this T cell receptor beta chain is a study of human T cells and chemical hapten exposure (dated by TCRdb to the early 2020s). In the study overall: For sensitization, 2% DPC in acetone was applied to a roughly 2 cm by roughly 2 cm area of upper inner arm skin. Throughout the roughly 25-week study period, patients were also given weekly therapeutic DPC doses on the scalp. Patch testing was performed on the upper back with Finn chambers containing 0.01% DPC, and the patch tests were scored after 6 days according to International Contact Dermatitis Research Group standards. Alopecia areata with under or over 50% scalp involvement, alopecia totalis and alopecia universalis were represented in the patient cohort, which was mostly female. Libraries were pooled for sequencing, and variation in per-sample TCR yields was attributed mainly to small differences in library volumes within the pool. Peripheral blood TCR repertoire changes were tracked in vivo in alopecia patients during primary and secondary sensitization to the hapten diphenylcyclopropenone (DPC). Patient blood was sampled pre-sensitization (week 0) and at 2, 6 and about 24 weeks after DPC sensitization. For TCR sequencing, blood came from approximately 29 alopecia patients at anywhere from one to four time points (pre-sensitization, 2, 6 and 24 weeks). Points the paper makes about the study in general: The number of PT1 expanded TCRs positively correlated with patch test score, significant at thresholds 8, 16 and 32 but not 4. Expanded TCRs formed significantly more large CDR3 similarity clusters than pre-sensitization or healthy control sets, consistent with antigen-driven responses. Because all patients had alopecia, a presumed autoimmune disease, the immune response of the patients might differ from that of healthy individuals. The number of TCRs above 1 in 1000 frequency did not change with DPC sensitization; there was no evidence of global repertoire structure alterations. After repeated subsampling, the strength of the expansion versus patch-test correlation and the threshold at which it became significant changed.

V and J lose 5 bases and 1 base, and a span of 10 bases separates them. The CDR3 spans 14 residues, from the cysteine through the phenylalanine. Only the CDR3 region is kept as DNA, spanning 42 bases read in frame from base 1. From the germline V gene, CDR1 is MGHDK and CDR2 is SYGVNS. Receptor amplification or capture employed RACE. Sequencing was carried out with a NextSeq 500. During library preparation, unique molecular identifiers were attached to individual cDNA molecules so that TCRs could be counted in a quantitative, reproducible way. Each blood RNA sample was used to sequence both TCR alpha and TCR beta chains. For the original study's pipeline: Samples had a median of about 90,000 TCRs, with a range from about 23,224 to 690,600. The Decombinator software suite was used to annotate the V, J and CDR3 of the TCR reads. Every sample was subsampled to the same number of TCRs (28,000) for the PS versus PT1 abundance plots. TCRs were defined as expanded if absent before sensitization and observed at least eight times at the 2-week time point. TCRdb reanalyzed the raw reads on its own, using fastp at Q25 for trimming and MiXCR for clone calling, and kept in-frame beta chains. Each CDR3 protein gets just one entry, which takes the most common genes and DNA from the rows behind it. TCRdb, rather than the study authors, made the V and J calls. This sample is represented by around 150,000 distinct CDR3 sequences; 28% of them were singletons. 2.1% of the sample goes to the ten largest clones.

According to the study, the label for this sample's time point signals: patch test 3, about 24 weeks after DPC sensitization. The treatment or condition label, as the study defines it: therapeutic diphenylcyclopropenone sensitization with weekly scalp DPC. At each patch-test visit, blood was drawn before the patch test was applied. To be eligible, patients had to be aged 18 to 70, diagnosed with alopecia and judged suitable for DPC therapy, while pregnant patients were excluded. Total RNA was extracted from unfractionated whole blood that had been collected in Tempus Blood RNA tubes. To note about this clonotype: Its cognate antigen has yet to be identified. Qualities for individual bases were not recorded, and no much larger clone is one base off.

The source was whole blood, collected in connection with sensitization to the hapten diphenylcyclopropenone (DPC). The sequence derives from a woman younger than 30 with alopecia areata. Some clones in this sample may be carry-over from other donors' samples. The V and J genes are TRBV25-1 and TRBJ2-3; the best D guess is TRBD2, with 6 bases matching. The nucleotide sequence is TGTGCCAGCAGTTATGGCGGGGGCACAGATACGCAGTATTTT. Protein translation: CASSYGGGTDTQYF.